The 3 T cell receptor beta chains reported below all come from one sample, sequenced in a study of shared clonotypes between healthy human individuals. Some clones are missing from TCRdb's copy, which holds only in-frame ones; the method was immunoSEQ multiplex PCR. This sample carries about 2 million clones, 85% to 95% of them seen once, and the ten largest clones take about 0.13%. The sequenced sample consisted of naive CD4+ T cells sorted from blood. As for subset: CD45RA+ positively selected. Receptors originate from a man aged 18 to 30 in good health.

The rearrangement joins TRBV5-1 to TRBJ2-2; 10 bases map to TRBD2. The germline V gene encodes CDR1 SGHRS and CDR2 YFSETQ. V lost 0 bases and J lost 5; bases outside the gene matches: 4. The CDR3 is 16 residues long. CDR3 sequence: CASSLDTSGVTGELFF. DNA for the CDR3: TGCGCCAGCAGCTTGGATACTAGCGGGGTAACCGGGGAGCTGTTTTTT.

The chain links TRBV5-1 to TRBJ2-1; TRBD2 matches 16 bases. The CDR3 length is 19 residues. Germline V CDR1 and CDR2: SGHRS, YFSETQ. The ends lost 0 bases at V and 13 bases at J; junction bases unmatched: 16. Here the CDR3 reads CASSLEGTSGRAPRVKQFF. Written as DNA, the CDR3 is TGCGCCAGCAGCTTGGAAGGGACTAGCGGGAGGGCCCCCCGGGTTAAACAGTTCTTC.

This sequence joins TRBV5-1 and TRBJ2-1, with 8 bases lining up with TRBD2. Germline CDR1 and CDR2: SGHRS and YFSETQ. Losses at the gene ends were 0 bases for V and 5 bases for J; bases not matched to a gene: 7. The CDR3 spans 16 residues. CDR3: CASSLDVSGINNEQFF. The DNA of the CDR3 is TGCGCCAGCAGCTTGGATGTTAGCGGGATTAACAATGAGCAGTTCTTC.